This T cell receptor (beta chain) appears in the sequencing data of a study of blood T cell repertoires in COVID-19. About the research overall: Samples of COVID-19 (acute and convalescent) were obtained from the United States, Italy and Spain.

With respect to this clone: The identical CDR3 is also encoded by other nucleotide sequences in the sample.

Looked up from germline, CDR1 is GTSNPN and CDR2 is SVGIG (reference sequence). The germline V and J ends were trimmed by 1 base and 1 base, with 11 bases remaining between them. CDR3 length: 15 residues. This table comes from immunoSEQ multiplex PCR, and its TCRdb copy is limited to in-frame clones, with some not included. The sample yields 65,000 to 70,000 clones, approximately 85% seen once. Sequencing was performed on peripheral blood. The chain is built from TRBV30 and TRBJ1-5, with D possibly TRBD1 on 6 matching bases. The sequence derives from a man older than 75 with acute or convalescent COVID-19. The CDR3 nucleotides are TGTGCCTGGAGTGGGGGGCAGGGAAGCAATCAGCCCCAGCATTTT. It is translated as CAWSGGQGSNQPQHF.